Listed here are 27 T cell receptor beta chains from one sample, sequenced in a study of T cell repertoires in cytomegalovirus infection. TCRdb redid the calling of the reads with MiXCR, one entry per CDR3 protein. The table lists approximately 70,000 distinct CDR3 sequences, approximately 22% of them singletons. No antigen has been identified for these receptors. Sequenced material: PBMCs, sequenced either directly or after in vitro stimulation (not recorded which). All receptors derive from a human donor in good health (CMV status not recorded). Some clones in this sample may be carry-over from other donors' samples.

The chain carries TRBV20-1 and TRBJ1-2, with a weak D call TRBD1 (5 bases). The CDR3 covers 14 residues. The V gene's germline CDR1 is DFQATT and CDR2 SNEGSKA (reference sequence). Deletions cut 3 bases from V and 2 bases from J, with 13 bases between. CDR3: CSASVPGLNYGYTF. CDR3 DNA: TGCAGTGCTAGTGTGCCAGGGCTAAACTATGGCTACACCTTC.

This clonotype was recorded many times. The chain links TRBV7-8 to TRBJ2-3; possible D gene TRBD2, 5 bases. V shed 3 bases and J shed 2 bases, with 12 bases lying between them. Germline CDR1 reads SGHVS; CDR2 reads FQNEAQ. The CDR3 spans 15 residues. Here the CDR3 DNA reads TGTGCCAGCAGCTTCCCTTCGAGGGACACAGATACGCAGTATTTT. Encoded protein: CASSFPSRDTDTQYF.

The sample holds a few counts of this clonotype. V usage is TRBV19 and J usage is TRBJ1-2; D unclear. The germline gives CDR1 LNHDA, CDR2 SQIVND (reference sequence). Trimming cost V 3 bases and J 5 bases, with 16 bases left between them. The CDR3 is 15 amino acids. CDR3 loop: CASSMGRGSRYGYTF. For the CDR3, the DNA is TGTGCCAGTAGTATGGGCCGGGGTTCGAGGTATGGCTACACCTTC.

This chain links TRBV4-1 with TRBJ2-1, with D perhaps matching TRBD1 (5 bases). Germline V gives CDR1 MGHRA, CDR2 YSYEKL. The germline V and J ends were trimmed by 0 bases and 3 bases, with 9 bases remaining between them. The CDR3 is made up of 15 amino acids. In nucleotides, the CDR3 is TGCGCCAGCAGCCAAGAAAGGGGCATCTACAATGAGCAGTTCTTC. It encodes CASSQERGIYNEQFF.

The V and J genes are TRBV7-9 and TRBJ2-1, with D unclear. Germline CDR1 SEHNR, CDR2 FQNEAQ (reference sequence). Trimming pared 2 bases from V and 10 bases from J, leaving 12 bases between. The CDR3 has 13 amino acids. The CDR3 here is CASSLFVANEQFF. The CDR3 DNA reads as TGTGCCAGCAGCTTATTTGTAGCCAACGAGCAGTTCTTC.

This clonotype was counted a few times. V usage is TRBV6-6 and J usage is TRBJ2-3, with D possibly being TRBD1 (5 bases). Trimming took 6 bases from V and 2 from J, leaving 12 bases between them. The CDR3 is made up of 14 amino acids. In germline, CDR1 is MNHNY, CDR2 SVGAGI (reference sequence). CDR3: CASRGPVATDTQYF. CDR3 nucleotide sequence: TGTGCCAGCAGGGGGCCGGTCGCCACAGATACGCAGTATTTT.

The chain combines TRBV30 with TRBJ1-4; no definite D call. This CDR3 is built from 12 residues. Germline V gene lookup returns CDR1 GTSNPN and CDR2 SVGIG (reference sequence). The V end lost 5 bases, the J end lost 6 bases, and 10 bases lay between the germline ends. This chain's CDR3 is CAWERRYEKLFF. The CDR3 DNA reads as TGTGCCTGGGAACGACGGTATGAAAAACTGTTTTTT.

V gene TRBV7-2 combines with J gene TRBJ2-1, with 8 bases fitting TRBD1. The CDR3 has 13 amino acids. Unmatched junction bases numbered 10, after V lost 8 bases and J lost 10 bases. The germline CDR1 and CDR2 sequences are SGHTA and FQGNSA. CDR3 loop: CASRVQGAFEQFF. The CDR3 DNA reads as TGTGCCAGCCGAGTTCAGGGGGCGTTCGAGCAGTTCTTC.

This clonotype was detected only a few times. V gene TRBV11-3 combines with J gene TRBJ2-5; D is perhaps TRBD1 or TRBD2 (5 bases each). Germline loops: CDR1 SGHNT, CDR2 YENEEA. There are 14 residues in the CDR3. V was trimmed by 5 bases and J by 0 bases, leaving 10 bases between them. The CDR3 bases are TGTGCCAGCAGCCCCGGGACCAACCAAGAGACCCAGTACTTC. It yields the protein CASSPGTNQETQYF. The whole variable domain, remainder taken from reference TRBV11-3 and TRBJ2-5, is EAGVVQSPRYKIIEKKQPVAFWCNPISGHNTLYWYLQNLGQGPELLIRYENEEAVDDSQLPKDRFSAERLKGVDSTLKIQPAELGDSAVYLCASSPGTNQETQYFGPGTRLLVL.

This clonotype has a handful of counts. At one end, the junction sequence differs from germline, possibly due to a read error. The DNA for the CDR3 is TGTGCCAGCTGTTACGGTCCAGCTGAAGCTTTCTTT. As protein: CASCYGPAEAFF. V and J are TRBV6-2 or TRBV6-3 and TRBJ1-1; D gene uncertain. Germline V lookup: CDR1 MNHEY, CDR2 SVGEGT. CDR3 size: 12 residues.

The chain recombines TRBV28 with TRBJ1-1; possible D gene TRBD1, 5 bases. Trimming stripped 4 bases from V and 0 bases from J, with 12 bases between. There are 15 residues in the CDR3. The germline V gene has CDR1 MDHEN and CDR2 SYDVKM. The CDR3 sequence: CASSSDSPMNTEAFF. The CDR3 DNA is TGTGCCAGCAGTTCCGACAGTCCCATGAACACTGAAGCTTTCTTT.

A few counts support this clonotype. This chain connects TRBV7-9 to TRBJ1-2, with a weak D call TRBD1 (6 bases). The germline V gene encodes CDR1 SEHNR and CDR2 FQNEAQ (reference sequence). The V and J ends lost 10 bases and 6 bases respectively, with 21 bases between them. CDR3 length: 14 residues. The CDR3 DNA reads TGTGCCATGGCGGGGGGCGTCCTCTCGGATGGCTACACCTTC. It is translated as CAMAGGVLSDGYTF.

J is TRBJ2-5 and V is TRBV3-1, with D perhaps TRBD2 (5 bases). CDR1 and CDR2 (germline): LGHDT, YNNKEL (reference sequence). This CDR3 contains 14 residues. V shed 1 base and J shed 3 bases, with 9 bases lying between them. CDR3 protein: CASSQVDGKETQYF. The CDR3 nucleotides are TGTGCCAGCAGCCAAGTGGACGGGAAAGAGACCCAGTACTTC.

This clonotype was detected ten times or more. The genes are TRBV12-3 or TRBV12-4 and TRBJ2-4; D is possibly TRBD1 (6 bases). Trimming took off 2 bases at V and 6 bases at J, with 11 bases between the two ends. This CDR3 spans 14 amino acids. The chain's CDR3 is CASSLSGTSNIQYF. The CDR3 DNA reads TGTGCCAGCAGTTTAAGTGGGACATCAAACATTCAGTACTTC.

This clonotype came up many times. The CDR3 sequence is CASSPDRLTNQPQHF. The CDR3 nucleotides are TGTGCCAGCAGCCCGGACAGGTTGACCAATCAGCCCCAGCATTTT. The chain combines TRBV7-8 with TRBJ1-5, with 7 bases matching TRBD1. CDR1 is SGHVS, CDR2 FQNEAQ, per germline. The CDR3 has 15 amino acids. The trim removed 5 bases at V and 3 bases at J, leaving 7 bases unmatched.

This clonotype has more than one count but fewer than ten. The gene calls are TRBV6-2 or TRBV6-3 and TRBJ1-5, with 7 bases identical to TRBD1. The CDR3 covers 14 residues. The germline V gene has CDR1 MNHEY and CDR2 SVGEGT. V dropped 2 bases and J dropped 3; count of bases not matched to a gene: 1. The CDR3 DNA reads as TGTGCCAGCAGTTACGGGACAGTCAATCAGCCCCAGCATTTT. Translation: CASSYGTVNQPQHF.

Many counts were recorded for this clonotype. V usage is TRBV7-2 and J usage is TRBJ1-2, with 8 bases identical to TRBD1. V gave up 5 bases and J gave up 0 bases; unmatched junction bases: 8. The V gene's germline CDR1 is SGHTA and CDR2 FQGNSA. The CDR3 spans 16 residues. The CDR3 loop is CASSQDRGGANYGYTF. In DNA, the CDR3 is TGTGCCAGCAGCCAAGACAGGGGAGGGGCTAACTATGGCTACACCTTC.

This clonotype occurred a few times. V usage is TRBV7-6 and J usage is TRBJ1-1; TRBD1 agrees at 9 bases. Trimming took 4 bases from V and 4 from J; bases not matched to a gene: 10. The CDR3 runs 16 residues. Germline assignment: CDR1 SGHVS and CDR2 FNYEAQ. The CDR3 reads CASSSRPGQGGTEAFF. The CDR3 coding sequence is TGTGCCAGCAGCTCCCGCCCGGGACAGGGAGGCACTGAAGCTTTCTTT.

The chain is built from TRBV7-9 and TRBJ2-3; D call uncertain. CDR1 is SEHNR, CDR2 FQNEAQ, per germline (reference sequence). Between the trimmed V and J ends, which lost 0 bases and 2 bases, there was a span of 9 bases. This CDR3 comprises 15 residues. CDR3 sequence: CASSLALRNTDTQYF. The CDR3 DNA sequence: TGTGCCAGCAGCTTAGCGCTGCGTAACACAGATACGCAGTATTTT. The full variable domain, rest sourced from reference TRBV7-9 and TRBJ2-3, is DTGVSQNPRHKITKRGQNVTFRCDPISEHNRLYWYRQTLGQGPEFLTYFQNEAQLEKSRLLSDRFSAERPKGSFSTLEIQRTEQGDSAMYLCASSLALRNTDTQYFGPGTRLTVL.

This clonotype came up a few times. V usage is TRBV6-1 and J usage is TRBJ2-5, with D possibly being TRBD2 (7 bases). Trimming left V 1 base short and J 9 bases short, with 15 bases between. Germline lookup yields CDR1 MNHNS and CDR2 SASEGT. This CDR3 contains 14 residues. The CDR3 loop reads CASSEEGGVSPQYF. The CDR3 nucleotides read TGTGCCAGCAGTGAAGAGGGGGGGGTGTCGCCCCAGTACTTC.

This chain connects TRBV5-6 to TRBJ2-1, with D tentatively TRBD2 (6 bases). V was trimmed by 0 bases and J by 2 bases, leaving 12 bases between them. From germline, CDR1 is SGHDT and CDR2 YYEEEE. The CDR3 spans 16 residues. The CDR3 region is CASSLALAYAYNEQFF. CDR3 DNA: TGTGCCAGCAGCTTGGCGCTAGCGTATGCCTACAATGAGCAGTTCTTC.

This clonotype has only a few counts. The gene calls are TRBV11-2 and TRBJ2-5; the D gene is possibly TRBD2 (5 bases). The CDR3 sequence is 15 residues long. The germline V and J ends were trimmed by 0 bases and 0 bases, with 8 bases remaining between them. Germline CDR1 is SGHAT and CDR2 is FQNNGV. Here the CDR3 DNA reads TGTGCCAGCAGCTTAGAGAGGGCAGACCAAGAGACCCAGTACTTC. It translates to CASSLERADQETQYF.

The V and J genes are TRBV12-3 or TRBV12-4 and TRBJ2-5, with 14 bases matching TRBD2. V was clipped by 6 bases and J by 5 bases; unmatched bases: 8. This CDR3 has 16 residues. The CDR3 DNA reads as TGTGCCAGCAGACCGGGACTAGCGGGAGTTGGGGAGACCCAGTACTTC. Translating gives CASRPGLAGVGETQYF.

V gene TRBV11-1 combines with J gene TRBJ2-1; D perhaps matches TRBD2 (5 bases). The germline V and J ends were trimmed by 5 bases and 8 bases, with 13 bases remaining between them. Germline-derived CDR1 and CDR2 are SGHAT and FQDESV (reference sequence). This CDR3 contains 13 residues. The CDR3, as DNA: TGTGCCAGCAGCCCCAACGGGATCCATGAGCAGTTCTTC. Translated: CASSPNGIHEQFF.

The genes are TRBV5-4 and TRBJ2-1, with TRBD2 identical over 10 bases. Germline assignment: CDR1 SGHNT and CDR2 YYREEE (reference sequence). The CDR3 sequence is 17 residues long. The V gene end was trimmed by 7 bases and the J gene end by 5 bases; junction bases not matched to a gene: 15. This CDR3 is CASRPDLAGDEDNEQFF. DNA of the CDR3: TGTGCCAGCCGTCCTGACCTAGCGGGAGATGAGGACAATGAGCAGTTCTTC.

The chain uses TRBV4-1 and TRBJ1-5; tentatively, D is TRBD1 (6 bases). Looked up from germline, CDR1 is MGHRA and CDR2 is YSYEKL. Trimming shortened V by 1 base and J by 0 bases, and 10 bases separated the two germline ends. This CDR3 region has 16 residues. CDR3 DNA: TGCGCCAGCAGCCAAGGCAGGGGAAATAGCAATCAGCCCCAGCATTTT. Amino acid sequence: CASSQGRGNSNQPQHF.

The J gene is TRBJ2-5, the V gene TRBV28; TRBD1 matches 7 bases. CDR1 and CDR2 (germline): MDHEN, SYDVKM. This CDR3 contains 15 residues. V was clipped by 5 bases and J by 0 bases; unmatched bases: 6. The CDR3 region is CASSPSGTDQETQYF. DNA of the CDR3: TGTGCCAGCAGTCCTTCCGGGACAGACCAAGAGACCCAGTACTTC.